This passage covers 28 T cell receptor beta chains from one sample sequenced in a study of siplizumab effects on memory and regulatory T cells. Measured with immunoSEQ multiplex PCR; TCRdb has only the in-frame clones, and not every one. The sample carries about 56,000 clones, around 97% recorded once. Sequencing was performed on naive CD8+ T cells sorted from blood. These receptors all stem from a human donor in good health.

Written as DNA, the CDR3 is TGTGCCAGCAGTATACAGGGGAACCCCTACAATGAGCAGTTCTTC. Translated: CASSIQGNPYNEQFF. The chain is built from TRBV27 and TRBJ2-1, with 7 bases identical to TRBD1. This CDR3 has 15 residues. From germline, CDR1 is MNHEY and CDR2 SMNVEV (reference sequence). Unmatched junction bases numbered 6, after V lost 5 bases and J lost 2 bases.

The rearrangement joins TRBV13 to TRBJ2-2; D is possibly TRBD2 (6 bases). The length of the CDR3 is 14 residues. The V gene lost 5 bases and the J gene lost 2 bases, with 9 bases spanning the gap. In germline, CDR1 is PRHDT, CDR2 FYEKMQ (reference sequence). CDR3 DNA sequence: TGTGCCAGCAGCCCGGGACTTAACACCGGGGAGCTGTTTTTT. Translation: CASSPGLNTGELFF.

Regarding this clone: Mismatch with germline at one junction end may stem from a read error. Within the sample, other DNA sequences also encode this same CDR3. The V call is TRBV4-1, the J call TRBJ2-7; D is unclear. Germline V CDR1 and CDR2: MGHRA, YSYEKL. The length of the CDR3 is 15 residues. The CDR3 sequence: CASSQGRVSSYEQYF. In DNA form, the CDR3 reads TGCGCCAGCAGCCAAGGTAGAGTTAGCTCCTATGAGCAGTACTTC.

The CDR3 DNA sequence: TGTGCCAGCAGTTACGCCGAGGCAGAACCCCAGCATTTT. Its protein is CASSYAEAEPQHF. The chain has TRBV6-5 and TRBJ1-5; D ambiguous. CDR1 and CDR2 from the germline V gene are MNHEY and SVGAGI. The CDR3 is 13 amino acids. Trimming shortened V by 2 bases and J by 10 bases, and 12 bases separated the two germline ends.

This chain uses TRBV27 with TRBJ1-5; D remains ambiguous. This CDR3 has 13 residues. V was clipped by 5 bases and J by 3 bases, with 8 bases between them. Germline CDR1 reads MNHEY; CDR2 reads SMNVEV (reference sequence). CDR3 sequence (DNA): TGTGCCAGCAGTAAACGGAACAATCAGCCCCAGCATTTT. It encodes CASSKRNNQPQHF.

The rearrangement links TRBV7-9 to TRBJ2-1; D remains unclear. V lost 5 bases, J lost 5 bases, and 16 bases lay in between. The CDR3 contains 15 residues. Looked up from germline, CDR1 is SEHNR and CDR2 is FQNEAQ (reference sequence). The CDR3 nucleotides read TGTGCCAGCAGCCACCGGGCGGTCAAAGACAATGAGCAGTTCTTC. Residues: CASSHRAVKDNEQFF.

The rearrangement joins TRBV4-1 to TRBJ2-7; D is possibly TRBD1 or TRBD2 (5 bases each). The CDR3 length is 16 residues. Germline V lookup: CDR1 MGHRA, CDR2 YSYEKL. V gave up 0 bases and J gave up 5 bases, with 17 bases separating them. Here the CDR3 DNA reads TGCGCCAGCAGCCAAGATCGGGGCAAACCCGTCGACGAGCAGTACTTC. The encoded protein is CASSQDRGKPVDEQYF.

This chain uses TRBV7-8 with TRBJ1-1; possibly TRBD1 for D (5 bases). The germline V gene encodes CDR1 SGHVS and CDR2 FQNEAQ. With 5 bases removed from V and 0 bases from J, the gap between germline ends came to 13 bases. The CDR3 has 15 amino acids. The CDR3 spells CASSPETVMNTEAFF. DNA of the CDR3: TGTGCCAGCAGCCCGGAGACAGTCATGAACACTGAAGCTTTCTTT.

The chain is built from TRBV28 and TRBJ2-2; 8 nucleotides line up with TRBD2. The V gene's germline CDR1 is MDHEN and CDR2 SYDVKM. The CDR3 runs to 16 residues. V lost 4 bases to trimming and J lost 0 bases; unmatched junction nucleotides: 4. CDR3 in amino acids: CASSSVSGANTGELFF. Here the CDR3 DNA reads TGTGCCAGCAGTTCTGTTAGCGGGGCGAACACCGGGGAGCTGTTTTTT.

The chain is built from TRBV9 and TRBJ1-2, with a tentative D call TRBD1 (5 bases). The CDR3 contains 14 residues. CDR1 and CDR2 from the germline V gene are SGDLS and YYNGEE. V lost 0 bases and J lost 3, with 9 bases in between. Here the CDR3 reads CASSVEQGYYGYTF. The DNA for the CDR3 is TGTGCCAGCAGCGTAGAGCAGGGCTACTATGGCTACACCTTC.

This chain's CDR3 is CASGRAGEDEQYF. As DNA, the CDR3 is TGTGCCAGTGGAAGAGCGGGAGAGGACGAGCAGTACTTC. V is TRBV27 and J is TRBJ2-7; 8 positions agree with TRBD2. V gave up 9 bases and J gave up 5 bases; unmatched junction bases: 9. Germline loops: CDR1 MNHEY, CDR2 SMNVEV (reference sequence). The CDR3 is 13 residues long.

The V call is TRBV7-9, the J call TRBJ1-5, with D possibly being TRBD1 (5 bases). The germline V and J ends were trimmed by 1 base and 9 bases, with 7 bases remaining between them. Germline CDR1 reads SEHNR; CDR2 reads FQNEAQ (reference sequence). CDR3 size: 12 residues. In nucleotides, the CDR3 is TGTGCCAGCAGCTTAGGGGGCCGGCCCCAGCATTTT. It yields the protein CASSLGGRPQHF.

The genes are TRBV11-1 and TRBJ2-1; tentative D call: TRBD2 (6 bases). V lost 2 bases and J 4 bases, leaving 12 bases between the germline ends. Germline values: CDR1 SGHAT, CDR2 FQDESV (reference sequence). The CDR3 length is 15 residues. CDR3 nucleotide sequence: TGTGCCAGCAGCTTAACTAGCTCGGGTTACAATGAGCAGTTCTTC. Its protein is CASSLTSSGYNEQFF. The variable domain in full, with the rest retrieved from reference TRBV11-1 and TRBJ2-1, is EAEVAQSPRYKITEKSQAVAFWCDPISGHATLYWYRQILGQGPELLVQFQDESVVDDSQLPKDRFSAERLKGVDSTLKIQPAELGDSAMYLCASSLTSSGYNEQFFGPGTRLTVL.

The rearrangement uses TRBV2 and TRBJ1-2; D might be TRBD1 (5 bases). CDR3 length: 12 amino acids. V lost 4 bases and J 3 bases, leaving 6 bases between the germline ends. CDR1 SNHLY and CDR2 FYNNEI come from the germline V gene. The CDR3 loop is CASSVGDYGYTF. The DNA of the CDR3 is TGTGCCAGCAGTGTAGGGGACTATGGCTACACCTTC.

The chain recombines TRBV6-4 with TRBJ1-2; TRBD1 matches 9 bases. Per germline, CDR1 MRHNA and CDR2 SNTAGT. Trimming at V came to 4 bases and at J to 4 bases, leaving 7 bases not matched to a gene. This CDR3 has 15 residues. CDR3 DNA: TGTGCCAGCAGTGCCTTCGCGGGACAGGGCTATGGCTACACCTTC. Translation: CASSAFAGQGYGYTF.

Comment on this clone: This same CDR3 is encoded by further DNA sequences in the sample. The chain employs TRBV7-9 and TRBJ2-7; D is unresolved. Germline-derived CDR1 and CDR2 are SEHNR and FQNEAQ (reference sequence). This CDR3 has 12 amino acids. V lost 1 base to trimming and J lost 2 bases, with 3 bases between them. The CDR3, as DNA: TGTGCCAGCAGCTTAGAGACCTACGAGCAGTACTTC. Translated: CASSLETYEQYF.

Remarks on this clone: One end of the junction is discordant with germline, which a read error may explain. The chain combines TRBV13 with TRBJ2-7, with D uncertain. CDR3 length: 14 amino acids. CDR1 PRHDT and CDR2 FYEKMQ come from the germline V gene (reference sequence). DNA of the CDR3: TGTGCCAGCAGCCTAGGGTATACCTCCTACGAGCAGTACTTC. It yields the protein CASSLGYTSYEQYF. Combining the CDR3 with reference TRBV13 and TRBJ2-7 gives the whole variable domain AAGVIQSPRHLIKEKRETATLKCYPIPRHDTVYWYQQGPGQDPQFLISFYEKMQSDKGSIPDRFSAQQFSDYHSELNMSSLELGDSALYFCASSLGYTSYEQYFGPGTRLTVT.

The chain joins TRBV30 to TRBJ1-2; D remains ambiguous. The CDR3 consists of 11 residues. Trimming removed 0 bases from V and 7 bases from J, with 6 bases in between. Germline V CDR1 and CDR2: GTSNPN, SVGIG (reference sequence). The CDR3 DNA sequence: TGTGCCTGGAGTGTAAGTCCTGGCTACACCTTC. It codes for CAWSVSPGYTF.

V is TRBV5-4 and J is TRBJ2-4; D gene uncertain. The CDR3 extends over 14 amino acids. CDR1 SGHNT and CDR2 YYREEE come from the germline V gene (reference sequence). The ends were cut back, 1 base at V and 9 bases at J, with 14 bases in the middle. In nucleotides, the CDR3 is TGTGCCAGCAGCTTGTGGAGTTTGGAGAGCATTCAGTACTTC. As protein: CASSLWSLESIQYF.

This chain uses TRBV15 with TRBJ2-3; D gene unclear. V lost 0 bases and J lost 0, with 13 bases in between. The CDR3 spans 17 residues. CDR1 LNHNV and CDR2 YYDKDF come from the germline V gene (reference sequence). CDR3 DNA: TGTGCCACCAGCAGAGATTTAGTGGCAGCAAGCACAGATACGCAGTATTTT. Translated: CATSRDLVAASTDTQYF.

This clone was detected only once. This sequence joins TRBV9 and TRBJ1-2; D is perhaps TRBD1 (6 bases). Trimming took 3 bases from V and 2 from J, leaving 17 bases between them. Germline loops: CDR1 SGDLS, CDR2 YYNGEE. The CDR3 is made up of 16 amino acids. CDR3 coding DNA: TGTGCCAGCAGCGCCCATCCGGGACACCAGAACTATGGCTACACCTTC. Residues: CASSAHPGHQNYGYTF.

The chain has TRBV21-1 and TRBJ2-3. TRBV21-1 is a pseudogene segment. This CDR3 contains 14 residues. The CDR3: CASSTWGHTDTQYF. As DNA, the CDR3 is TGTGCCAGCAGCACATGGGGTCACACAGATACGCAGTATTTT.

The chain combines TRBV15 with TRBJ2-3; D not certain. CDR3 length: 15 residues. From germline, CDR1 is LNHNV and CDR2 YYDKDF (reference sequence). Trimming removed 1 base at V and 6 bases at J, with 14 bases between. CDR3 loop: CATSRVSALGDTQYF. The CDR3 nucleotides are TGTGCCACCAGCAGAGTAAGCGCCCTGGGGGATACGCAGTATTTT.

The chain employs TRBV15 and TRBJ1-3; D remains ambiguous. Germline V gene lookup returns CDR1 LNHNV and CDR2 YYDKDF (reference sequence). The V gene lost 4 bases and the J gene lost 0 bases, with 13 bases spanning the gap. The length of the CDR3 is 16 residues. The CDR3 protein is CATSNTRAHSGNTIYF. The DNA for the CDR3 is TGTGCCACCAGCAACACCCGGGCCCACTCTGGAAACACCATATATTTT.

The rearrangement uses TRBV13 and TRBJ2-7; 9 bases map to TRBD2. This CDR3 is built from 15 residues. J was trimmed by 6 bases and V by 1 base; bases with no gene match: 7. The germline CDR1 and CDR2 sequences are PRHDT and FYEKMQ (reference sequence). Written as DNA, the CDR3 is TGTGCCAGCAGCTTAGTTGGTAGCGGGGGCTCCGAGCAGTACTTC. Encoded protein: CASSLVGSGGSEQYF.

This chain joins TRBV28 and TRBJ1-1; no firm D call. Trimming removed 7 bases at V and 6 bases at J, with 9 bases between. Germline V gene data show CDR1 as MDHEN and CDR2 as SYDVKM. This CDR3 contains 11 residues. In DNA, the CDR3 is TGTGCCAGCAATCTGGGGTCTGAAGCTTTCTTT. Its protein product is CASNLGSEAFF.

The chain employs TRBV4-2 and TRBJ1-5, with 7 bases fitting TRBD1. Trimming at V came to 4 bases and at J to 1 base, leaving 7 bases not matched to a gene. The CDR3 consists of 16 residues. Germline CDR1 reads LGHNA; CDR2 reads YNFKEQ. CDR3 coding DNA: TGTGCCAGCAGCCCCGAGGCAGGGGGAAGCAATCAGCCCCAGCATTTT. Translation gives CASSPEAGGSNQPQHF.

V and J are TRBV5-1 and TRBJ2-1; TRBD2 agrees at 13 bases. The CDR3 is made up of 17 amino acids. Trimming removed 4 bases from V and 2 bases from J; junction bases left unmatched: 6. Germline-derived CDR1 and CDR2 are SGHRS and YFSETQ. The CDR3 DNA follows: TGCGCCAGCAGCCCGGGACTAGCGGGGCCTACCTACAATGAGCAGTTCTTC. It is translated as CASSPGLAGPTYNEQFF.